A selection of T cell receptor beta chains follows, all from one sample in a study of CD8 T cells in ankylosing spondylitis. Via MiXCR, TCRdb re-called the 5' RACE reads, giving one row per CDR3 protein. The top ten clones hold about 17% of a sample with roughly 400,000 distinct CDR3 sequences, more than 20% of them seen once. Sequenced input: blood, either unsorted or a sorted T cell fraction (not recorded which). These receptors all stem from a male donor with ankylosing spondylitis. CDR3s include the opening cysteine and the closing phenylalanine or tryptophan. D genes are given only for firm matches. Clone size appears in some rows only: once, few, many, or a class for an expanded clone.

abundance | d_gene | j_gene | v_gene | CDR3aa | CDR3nt
- | - | TRBJ2-1 | TRBV6-4 | CASSDSSQGRLYEQFF | TGTGCCAGCAGTGACTCGAGTCAGGGGCGGTTGTATGAGCAGTTCTTC
- | - | TRBJ1-1 | TRBV6-5 | CASSSGYTEAFF | TGTGCCAGCAGTTCAGGATACACTGAAGCTTTCTTT
- | TRBD2 | TRBJ2-1 | TRBV7-2 | CASSVSGGLAYNEQFF | TGTGCCAGCAGCGTTAGTGGTGGACTAGCATACAATGAGCAGTTCTTC
- | - | TRBJ2-7 | TRBV11-2 | CANSLDRLEQYF | TGTGCCAACAGCTTAGATAGGTTGGAGCAGTACTTC
- | TRBD1 | TRBJ2-7 | TRBV15 | CATSLGDRGSYEQYF | TGTGCCACCAGCCTAGGGGACAGGGGGTCCTACGAGCAGTACTTC
- | - | TRBJ2-1 | TRBV20-1 | CSARGVAGNEQFF | TGCAGTGCTAGAGGGGTGGCGGGCAATGAGCAGTTCTTC
few | TRBD2 | TRBJ2-3 | TRBV9 | CASSASGLATDTQYF | TGTGCCAGCAGCGCGTCGGGACTAGCCACAGATACGCAGTATTTT
few | - | TRBJ2-2 | TRBV18 | CASSPTLRYTGELFF | TGTGCCAGCTCACCGACTCTTCGGTACACCGGGGAGCTGTTTTTT
- | - | TRBJ1-3 | TRBV12-3/TRBV12-4 | CASILGGRGTIYF | TGTGCCAGCATACTCGGGGGGCGAGGCACCATATATTTT
few | - | TRBJ2-4 | TRBV28 | CASSPGQNLAKNIQYF | TGTGCCAGCAGCCCAGGGCAGAATCTAGCCAAAAACATTCAGTACTTC